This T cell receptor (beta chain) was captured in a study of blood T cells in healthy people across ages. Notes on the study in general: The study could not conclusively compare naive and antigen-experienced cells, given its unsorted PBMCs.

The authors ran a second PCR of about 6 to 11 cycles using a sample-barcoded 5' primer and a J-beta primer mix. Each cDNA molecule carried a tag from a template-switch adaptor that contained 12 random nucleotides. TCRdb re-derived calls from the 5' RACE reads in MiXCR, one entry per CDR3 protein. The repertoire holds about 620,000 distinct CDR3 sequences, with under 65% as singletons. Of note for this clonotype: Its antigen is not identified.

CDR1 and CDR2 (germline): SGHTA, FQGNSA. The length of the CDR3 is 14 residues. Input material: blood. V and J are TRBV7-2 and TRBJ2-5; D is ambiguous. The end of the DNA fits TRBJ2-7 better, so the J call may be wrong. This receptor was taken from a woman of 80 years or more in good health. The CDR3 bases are TGTGCCAGCAGCTTTGGACCCCTCTCCTACGAGCAGTACTTC. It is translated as CASSFGPLSYEQYF.